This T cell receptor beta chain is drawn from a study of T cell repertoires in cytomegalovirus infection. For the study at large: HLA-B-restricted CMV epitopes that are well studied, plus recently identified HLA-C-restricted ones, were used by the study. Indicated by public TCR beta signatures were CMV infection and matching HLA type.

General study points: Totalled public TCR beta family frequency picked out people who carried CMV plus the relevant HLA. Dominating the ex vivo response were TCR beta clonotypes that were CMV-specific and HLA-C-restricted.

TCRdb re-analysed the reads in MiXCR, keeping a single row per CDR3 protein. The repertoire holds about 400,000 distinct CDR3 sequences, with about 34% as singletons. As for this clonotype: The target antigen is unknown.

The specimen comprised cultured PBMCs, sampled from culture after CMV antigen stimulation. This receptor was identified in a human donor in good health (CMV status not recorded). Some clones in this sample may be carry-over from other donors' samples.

CDR3 residues: CASSYRRQSFSGANVLTF. CDR3 DNA: TGTGCCAGCAGTTACCGAAGACAATCATTCTCTGGGGCCAACGTCCTGACTTTC. The V call is TRBV6-8, the J call TRBJ2-6; unclear D gene. CDR1 is MNHGY, CDR2 SAAAGT, per germline. The V end lost 2 bases, the J end lost 0 bases, and 14 bases lay between the germline ends. The length of the CDR3 is 18 residues.